This T cell receptor (beta chain) was found in a study of T cell changes during pregnancy in multiple sclerosis. Germline values: CDR1 SEHNR, CDR2 FQNEAQ (reference sequence). The CDR3 is made up of 13 amino acids. Trimming removed 5 bases from V and 6 bases from J, with 14 bases in between. Repertoires were generated with immunoSEQ multiplex PCR, while TCRdb's copy carries only in-frame clones and drops some. This sample carries over 50,000 clones, 90% of them seen once, and the ten largest clones take around 2.1%. The TCR comes from a female donor in good health, enrolled as a control in a pregnancy study. The rearrangement joins TRBV7-9 to TRBJ2-7; no firm D call. Material: peripheral blood, obtained in the first trimester of pregnancy. CDR3 region: CASSHAQYREQYF. The CDR3 nucleotides read TGTGCCAGCAGCCACGCCCAGTATCGCGAGCAGTACTTC. Combining the CDR3 with reference TRBV7-9 and TRBJ2-7 gives the whole variable domain DTGVSQNPRHKITKRGQNVTFRCDPISEHNRLYWYRQTLGQGPEFLTYFQNEAQLEKSRLLSDRFSAERPKGSFSTLEIQRTEQGDSAMYLCASSHAQYREQYFGPGTRLTVT.